This T cell receptor beta chain was sequenced for a study of blood T cells in healthy people across ages (dated by TCRdb to between 2015 and 2016). For context, the study as a whole: Template switching captured roughly one uniquely barcoded TCR beta cDNA molecule per two T cells in model experiments. To track age-related changes in TCR beta repertoire diversity, the study relied on deep sequencing normalized with unique cDNA molecular identifiers. Donors were grouped into four age groups: young (average 16 years), middle-aged (under 40), aged (over 55) and long-lived (less than 85). Donors of different ages were randomly distributed across sequencing lanes to avoid experimental bias. Using the same blood draw, the study looked at two additional independent replicas of 1 million unique cDNA reads for two donors, one aged 18 to 29 and the other aged 80 or older.

The approximately 39 donors, aged roughly 6 to 100 years, were systemically healthy Caucasian individuals from Russia. About 10 milliliters of peripheral blood were collected from each donor into EDTA-treated Vacutainer tubes. PBMCs were isolated by Ficoll-Paque density-gradient centrifugation, with at least 6 million obtained per sample. Trizol reagent was used to extract total RNA from PBMCs, with at least 5 micrograms per sample. For every donor, an aliquot of PBMCs went through flow cytometry to measure the percentages of naive CD45RAhigh/CD27high T cells. V is shortened by 7 bases, J by 3 bases, and the region joining them spans 21 bases. Based on the germline V gene, the CDR1 and CDR2 sequences are SQVTM and ANQGSEA. The CDR3 runs 15 amino acids, cysteine and phenylalanine included. Only the CDR3 DNA stays, 45 bases, in frame from base 1. The library was generated by 5' RACE. The sample was run on an Illumina HiSeq 2500. A second PCR of about 6 to 11 cycles was run with a J-beta primer mix and a sample-barcoded 5' primer. A template-switch 5' adaptor carrying 12 random nucleotides introduced a unique molecular identifier onto each TCR beta cDNA molecule. Each sample yielded at least 2.5 million CDR3-containing paired-end reads. First-strand cDNA synthesis was performed from all RNA using the Mint cDNA synthesis kit, with priming by a TRBC-specific oligonucleotide. Following uracil-DNA glycosylase treatment, all cDNA underwent a first 18-cycle PCR with the universal primers M1SS and BC2_uni_R. The authors' analysis ran thus. For normalization, 1 million high-quality reads were randomly selected from each sample, with every read carrying a distinct molecular identifier. Instead of being binned into consensus sequences, reads with shared molecular identifiers were discarded. MiTCR, set to a Q25 quality threshold and the strictest error-elimination algorithm, was used for CDR3 identification, clonotype clustering and error correction. A nonparametric unseen species model with Euler transformation was used to estimate lower-bound total TCR beta diversity. TCRdb took the public reads, trimmed them with fastp at Q25, ran MiXCR for clone calling and kept in-frame beta chains. Rows with a matching CDR3 protein are joined into one entry that keeps the most common DNA and genes. These V and J calls derive from TCRdb rather than the authors' analysis. The sample table records about 1.7 million distinct CDR3 sequences; about 28% of these occur just once. The ten largest clones add up to 7.7% of the sample.

The investigation overall reported the following: Compared with the aged group, the long-lived group had more naive CD4+ T cells, fewer expanded clones and increased TCR diversity, suggesting age selection. A strong correlation was found between observed TCR beta diversity and the percentage of naive T cells measured by flow cytometry. Observed TCR beta diversity per million T cells fell roughly linearly with age, and a significant reduction was already apparent by age roughly 40. Estimates of total diversity based on one million sequenced T cells were regarded as lower bounds and as underestimates. Bulk unsorted PBMC profiling prevented conclusive comparison of naive and antigen-experienced compartments. Because donor CMV infection status was unknown, age-related changes in expanded clonotypes were potentially confounded.

To note about this clonotype: Its antigen target is currently unknown. There are no base qualities to consult, and no much larger clone falls within one base.

This TCR was recovered from a woman aged 25-40 years in good health. Sequenced input: blood. The chain is made from TRBV29-1 and TRBJ2-5, and perhaps TRBD2 as D gene, on 5 matching bases. CDR3 protein: CSAPLAREKEETQYF. The DNA reads TGCAGCGCTCCCTTAGCCCGGGAAAAAGAAGAGACCCAGTACTTC. Joined to the reference TRBV29-1 and TRBJ2-5 proteins, this CDR3 gives the full variable domain: SAVISQKPSRDICQRGTSLTIQCQVDSQVTMMFWYRQQPGQSLTLIATANQGSEATYESGFVIDKFPISRPNLTFSTLTVSNMSPEDSSIYLCSAPLAREKEETQYFGPGTRLLVL.